Given below is one TCR beta chain in context. This sample was taken from a study of T cells expressing NK-cell markers. From its re-call of the 5' RACE reads, TCRdb lists each CDR3 protein once, without DNA. Recorded for this sample: over 350,000 distinct CDR3 sequences. Germline values: CDR1 SEHNR, CDR2 FQNEAQ (reference sequence). The length of the CDR3 is 14 residues. The chain recombines TRBV7-9 with TRBJ2-1; TCRdb selects TRBD2, and the lack of DNA leaves this call unchecked. The receptor's source is a woman aged 50 to 65 in good health. Sequencing was performed on blood T cells: a sorted CD56 or NKG2C T cell subset, CD4+ or CD8+ T cells, or bulk PBMC T cells (not recorded which). The CDR3 spells CASSLAGSGNDQFF.